The clone carrying this TCR beta chain has just a few counts. Per the original methods: Amplifying reference gene primers gave estimates of nucleated cell counts. Profiled with immunoSEQ multiplex PCR; TCRdb holds only in-frame clones, not every one. V, J and clone size reflect that table, while D and trimming were determined from the DNA. This table holds 150,000 to 200,000 clones, about 90% found once. This sample stems from a study of blood T cell repertoires in COVID-19. Study background: The United States, Italy and Spain provided the acute and convalescent COVID-19 samples. Sources were T cells, B-cell-depleted T cells, or PBMCs; the material itself was cDNA or gDNA.

The CDR3 has 12 amino acids. J was trimmed by 14 bases and V by 2 bases; bases with no gene match: 6. CDR1 is SGHAT and CDR2 is FQNNGV in the germline V gene. Material for sequencing was peripheral blood. V and J are TRBV11-2 and TRBJ1-2; 9 bases align to TRBD1. The receptor's source is a man in his sixties with active or convalescent COVID-19. The CDR3 spells CASSLRDRDRTF. CDR3 nucleotide sequence: TGTGCCAGCAGCTTAAGGGACAGGGATAGGACCTTC.